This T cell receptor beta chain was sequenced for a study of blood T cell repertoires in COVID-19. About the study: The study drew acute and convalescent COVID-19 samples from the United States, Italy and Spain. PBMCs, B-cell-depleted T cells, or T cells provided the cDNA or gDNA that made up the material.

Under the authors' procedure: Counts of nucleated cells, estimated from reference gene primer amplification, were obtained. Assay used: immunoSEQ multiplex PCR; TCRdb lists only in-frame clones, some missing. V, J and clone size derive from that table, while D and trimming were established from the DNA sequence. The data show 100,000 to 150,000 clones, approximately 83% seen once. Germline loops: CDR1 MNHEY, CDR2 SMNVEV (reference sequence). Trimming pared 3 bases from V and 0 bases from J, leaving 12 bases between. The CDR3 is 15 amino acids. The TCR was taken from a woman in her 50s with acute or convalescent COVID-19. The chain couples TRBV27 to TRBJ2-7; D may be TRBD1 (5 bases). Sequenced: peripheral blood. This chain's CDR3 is CASSFRVESSYEQYF. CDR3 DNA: TGTGCCAGCAGTTTCAGGGTAGAAAGCTCCTACGAGCAGTACTTC.